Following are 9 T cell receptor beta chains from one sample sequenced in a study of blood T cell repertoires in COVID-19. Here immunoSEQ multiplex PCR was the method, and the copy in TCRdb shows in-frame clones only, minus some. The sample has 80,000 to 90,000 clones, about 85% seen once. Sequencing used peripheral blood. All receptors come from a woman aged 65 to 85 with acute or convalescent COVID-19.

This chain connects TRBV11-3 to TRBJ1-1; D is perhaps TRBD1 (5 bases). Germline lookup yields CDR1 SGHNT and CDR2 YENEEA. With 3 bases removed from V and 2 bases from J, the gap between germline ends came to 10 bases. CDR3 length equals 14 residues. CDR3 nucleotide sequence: TGTGCCAGCAGCTTGCAGGGCTTAAACACTGAAGCTTTCTTT. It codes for CASSLQGLNTEAFF.

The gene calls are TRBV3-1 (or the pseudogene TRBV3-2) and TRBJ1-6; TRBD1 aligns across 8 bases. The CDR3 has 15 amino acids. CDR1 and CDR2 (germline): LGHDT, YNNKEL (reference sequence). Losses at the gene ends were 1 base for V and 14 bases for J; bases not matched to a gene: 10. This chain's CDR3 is CASSQGQGSGGTLHF. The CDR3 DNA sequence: TGTGCCAGCAGCCAAGGACAGGGGTCAGGGGGGACCCTCCACTTT.

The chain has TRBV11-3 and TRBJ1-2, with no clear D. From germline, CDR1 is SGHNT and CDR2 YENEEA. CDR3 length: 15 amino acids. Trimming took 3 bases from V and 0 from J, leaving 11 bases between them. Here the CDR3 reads CASSFGWRSNYGYTF. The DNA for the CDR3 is TGTGCCAGCAGCTTTGGGTGGAGGTCTAACTATGGCTACACCTTC. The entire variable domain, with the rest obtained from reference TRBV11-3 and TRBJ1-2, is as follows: EAGVVQSPRYKIIEKKQPVAFWCNPISGHNTLYWYLQNLGQGPELLIRYENEEAVDDSQLPKDRFSAERLKGVDSTLKIQPAELGDSAVYLCASSFGWRSNYGYTFGSGTRLTVV.

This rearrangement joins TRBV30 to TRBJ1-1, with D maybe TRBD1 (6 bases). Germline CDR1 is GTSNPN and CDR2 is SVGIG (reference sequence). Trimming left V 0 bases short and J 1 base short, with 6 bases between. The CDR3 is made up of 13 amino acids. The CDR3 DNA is TGTGCCTGGAGTGTACAGGGGAACACTGAAGCTTTCTTT. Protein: CAWSVQGNTEAFF.

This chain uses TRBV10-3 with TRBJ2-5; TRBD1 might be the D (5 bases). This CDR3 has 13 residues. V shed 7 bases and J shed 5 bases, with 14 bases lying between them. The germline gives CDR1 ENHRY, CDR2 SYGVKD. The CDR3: CAIKQEVGETQYF. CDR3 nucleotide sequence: TGTGCCATCAAACAGGAAGTAGGGGAGACCCAGTACTTC.

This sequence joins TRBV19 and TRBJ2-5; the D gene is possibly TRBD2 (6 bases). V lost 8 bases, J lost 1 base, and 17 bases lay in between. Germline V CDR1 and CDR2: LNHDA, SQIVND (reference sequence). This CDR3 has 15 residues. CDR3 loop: CASQRVLSPQETQYF. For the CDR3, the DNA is TGTGCCAGTCAGCGGGTCCTCTCGCCCCAAGAGACCCAGTACTTC.

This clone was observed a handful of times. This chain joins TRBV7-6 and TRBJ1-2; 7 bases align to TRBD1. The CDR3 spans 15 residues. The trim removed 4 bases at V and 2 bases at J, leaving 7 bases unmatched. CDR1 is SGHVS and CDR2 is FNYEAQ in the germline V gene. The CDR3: CASSSSTGLNYGYTF. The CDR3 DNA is TGTGCCAGCAGCTCTTCGACAGGGTTAAACTATGGCTACACCTTC.

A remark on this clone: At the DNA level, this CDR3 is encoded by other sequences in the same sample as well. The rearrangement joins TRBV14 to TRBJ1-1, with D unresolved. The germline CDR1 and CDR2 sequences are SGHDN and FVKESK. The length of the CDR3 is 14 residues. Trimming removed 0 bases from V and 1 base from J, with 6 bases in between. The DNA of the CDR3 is TGTGCCAGCAGCCAAGAACCCAGGAACACTGAAGCTTTCTTT. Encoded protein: CASSQEPRNTEAFF.

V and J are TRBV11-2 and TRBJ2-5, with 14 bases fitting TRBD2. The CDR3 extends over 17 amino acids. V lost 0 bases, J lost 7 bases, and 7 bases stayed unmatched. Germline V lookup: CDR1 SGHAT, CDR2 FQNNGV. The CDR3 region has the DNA TGTGCCAGCAGCTTAGACGGGGGACTAGCGGGAGTTAGGACCCAGTACTTC. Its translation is CASSLDGGLAGVRTQYF. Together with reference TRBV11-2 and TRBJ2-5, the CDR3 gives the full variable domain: EAGVAQSPRYKIIEKRQSVAFWCNPISGHATLYWYQQILGQGPKLLIQFQNNGVVDDSQLPKDRFSAERLKGVDSTLKIQPAKLEDSAVYLCASSLDGGLAGVRTQYFGPGTRLLVL.